The 30 T cell receptor beta chains reported below all come from one sample, sequenced in a study of blood T cell repertoires in COVID-19 (dated by TCRdb to about 2020). The library was prepared using the immunoSEQ multiplex PCR assay. Sourced from immuneACCESS, this table was stored by TCRdb with only in-frame sequences that have V and J called. A share of the clones is absent; for the studies checked, an unresolved V gene accounts for under half, and the remainder has no known explanation. The sample table records more than 250,000 clones; around 86% of these occur just once. The biggest ten clones account for 1% of the sample. The source material was peripheral blood. The receptor set was obtained from a man in his fifties with active or convalescent COVID-19.

CDR3 coding DNA: TGTGCCAGCTCACCCACGACAGGGCGGACTGAAGCTTTCTTT. Its translation is CASSPTTGRTEAFF. The chain recombines TRBV18 with TRBJ1-1; 7 bases align to TRBD1. The V gene's germline CDR1 is KGHSH and CDR2 LQKENI. The CDR3 consists of 14 residues. Germline trimming cut 3 bases from V and 5 bases from J; bases unmatched to any gene: 6. Supplemented by reference TRBV18 and TRBJ1-1, the full variable domain reads NAGVMQNPRHLVRRRGQEARLRCSPMKGHSHVYWYRQLPEEGLKFMVYLQKENIIDESGMPKERFSAEFPKEGPSILRIQQVVRGDSAAYFCASSPTTGRTEAFFGQGTRLTVV.

The chain is built from TRBV10-3 and TRBJ2-3; tentative D call: TRBD1 (6 bases). Germline V CDR1 and CDR2: ENHRY, SYGVKD. With 6 bases removed from V and 2 bases from J, the gap between germline ends came to 15 bases. This CDR3 has 15 residues. CDR3 coding DNA: TGTGCCATCAGCACGACAGGTCCGATCACAGATACGCAGTATTTT. Its translation is CAISTTGPITDTQYF.

V gene TRBV9 combines with J gene TRBJ2-2; 8 nucleotides align to TRBD1. After removal of 3 bases from V and 0 bases from J, the junction contained 4 bases not matched to a gene. The germline CDR1 and CDR2 sequences are SGDLS and YYNGEE. The CDR3 totals 16 residues. The CDR3, as DNA: TGTGCCAGCAGCGGAGACAGGGGAGCGAACACCGGGGAGCTGTTTTTT. Its translation: CASSGDRGANTGELFF. Full variable domain (remainder filled in from reference TRBV9 and TRBJ2-2): DSGVTQTPKHLITATGQRVTLRCSPRSGDLSVYWYQQSLDQGLQFLIQYYNGEERAKGNILERFSAQQFPDLHSELNLSSLELGDSALYFCASSGDRGANTGELFFGEGSRLTVL.

This rearrangement joins TRBV19 to TRBJ2-2; D is perhaps TRBD1 (6 bases). V gave up 6 bases and J gave up 1 base, with 9 bases separating them. The CDR3 spans 14 residues. CDR1 and CDR2 from the germline V gene are LNHDA and SQIVND (reference sequence). CDR3 loop: CASSQTGNTGELFF. The CDR3 coding sequence is TGTGCCAGTAGCCAGACAGGGAACACCGGGGAGCTGTTTTTT. Looking up the rest from reference TRBV19 and TRBJ2-2 gives the full variable domain: DGGITQSPKYLFRKEGQNVTLSCEQNLNHDAMYWYRQDPGQGLRLIYYSQIVNDFQKGDIAEGYSVSREKKESFPLTVTSAQKNPTAFYLCASSQTGNTGELFFGEGSRLTVL.

The CDR3 DNA sequence: TGTGCCAGCAGCTTACCTGGGCCGGAGGAGAGCAATCAGCCCCAGCATTTT. It codes for CASSLPGPEESNQPQHF. The gene calls are TRBV7-6 and TRBJ1-5; D remains unclear. CDR3 length equals 17 residues. Germline V CDR1 and CDR2: SGHVS, FNYEAQ. V was clipped by 2 bases and J by 1 base, with 15 bases between them.

This chain links TRBV29-1 with TRBJ2-7, with TRBD1 matching 8 bases. The V segment lost 7 bases and the J segment 5 bases; nucleotides outside the gene matches: 7. In germline, CDR1 is SQVTM, CDR2 ANQGSEA. This CDR3 has 12 residues. CDR3 sequence: CSALATGDEQYF. The CDR3 bases are TGCAGCGCCCTAGCGACAGGGGACGAGCAGTACTTC.

This chain joins TRBV11-1 and TRBJ2-3; 13 positions match TRBD2. This CDR3 has 16 residues. Germline values: CDR1 SGHAT, CDR2 FQDESV (reference sequence). J was trimmed by 7 bases and V by 3 bases; bases with no gene match: 7. As DNA, the CDR3 is TGTGCCAGCAGCTTCAGACTAGCGGGGGGCGTAAATACGCAGTATTTT. It is translated as CASSFRLAGGVNTQYF.

This chain links TRBV19 with TRBJ1-5; TRBD1 matches at 9 bases. CDR1 LNHDA and CDR2 SQIVND come from the germline V gene (reference sequence). CDR3 length: 16 amino acids. The trim removed 4 bases at V and 0 bases at J, leaving 4 bases unmatched. CDR3 sequence: CASSRTGEVSNQPQHF. CDR3 sequence (DNA): TGTGCCAGTAGTAGGACAGGGGAAGTTAGCAATCAGCCCCAGCATTTT.

The chain joins TRBV30 to TRBJ1-3, with a possible D match to TRBD1 (5 bases). Trimming cost V 4 bases and J 3 bases, with 13 bases left between them. CDR1 and CDR2 (germline): GTSNPN, SVGIG (reference sequence). The CDR3 runs to 14 residues. The CDR3 region has the DNA TGTGCCTGGAAGCTAGTCGGGGGTGGAAACACCATATATTTT. Residues: CAWKLVGGGNTIYF.

The chain joins TRBV28 to TRBJ2-1; TRBD2 agrees at 11 bases. With V trimmed by 6 bases and J by 2 bases, 6 bases remained unmatched. The CDR3 is 16 residues long. Per germline, CDR1 MDHEN and CDR2 SYDVKM. The CDR3, as DNA: TGTGCCAGCAGCTCTGAGGGACTAGCGGCCTACAATGAGCAGTTCTTC. Residues: CASSSEGLAAYNEQFF.

This chain links TRBV11-1 with TRBJ2-5, with D possibly being TRBD2 (6 bases). V gave up 1 base and J gave up 1 base, with 10 bases separating them. This CDR3 has 15 amino acids. Germline assignment: CDR1 SGHAT and CDR2 FQDESV (reference sequence). The CDR3 spells CASSLVGGSQETQYF. The DNA of the CDR3 is TGTGCCAGCAGCTTAGTTGGGGGGAGCCAAGAGACCCAGTACTTC.

This clone was seen once. The chain links TRBV7-2 to TRBJ1-2, with 9 positions matching TRBD1. V was pared by 4 bases and J by 4 bases, with 7 bases of the junction left unmatched. Germline V gene sequence: CDR1 SGHTA, CDR2 FQGNSA. This CDR3 spans 15 amino acids. As DNA, the CDR3 is TGTGCCAGCAGCTCAGGGACAGGGCCGTTCTATGGCTACACCTTC. Its translation is CASSSGTGPFYGYTF.

DNA of the CDR3: TGCGCCAGCAGTAGGGGATTACGGGAAAAACTGTTTTTT. Protein sequence: CASSRGLREKLFF. This chain uses TRBV10-2 with TRBJ1-4, with a tentative D call TRBD1 (5 bases). Looked up from germline, CDR1 is WSHSY and CDR2 is SAAADI. The V end lost 5 bases, the J end lost 8 bases, and 12 bases lay between the germline ends. The CDR3 extends over 13 amino acids.

The gene calls are TRBV9 and TRBJ2-2, with 7 bases fitting TRBD1. Germline-derived CDR1 and CDR2 are SGDLS and YYNGEE. The V gene end was trimmed by 0 bases and the J gene end by 4 bases; junction bases not matched to a gene: 3. This CDR3 region has 15 residues. The CDR3 loop is CASSVATGVTGELFF. CDR3 DNA: TGTGCCAGCAGCGTAGCTACAGGGGTCACCGGGGAGCTGTTTTTT.

The rearrangement joins TRBV6-1 to TRBJ1-2; 12 nucleotides line up with TRBD1. The CDR3 is made up of 16 amino acids. The germline gives CDR1 MNHNS, CDR2 SASEGT. V shed 2 bases, J shed 4 bases, and the junction held 5 bases outside the gene matches. CDR3 nucleotides: TGTGCCAGCAGTGAATCAGGGACAGGGGGCACCTATGGCTACACCTTC. This encodes CASSESGTGGTYGYTF.

The V and J genes are TRBV30 and TRBJ1-1, with TRBD1 identical over 10 bases. Per germline, CDR1 GTSNPN and CDR2 SVGIG (reference sequence). The CDR3 is 13 residues long. The trim removed 3 bases at V and 6 bases at J, leaving 4 bases unmatched. In DNA, the CDR3 is TGTGCCTGGAGGGGACAGGGGTTACCTGAAGCTTTCTTT. Its translation is CAWRGQGLPEAFF.

The sample holds a few counts of this clone. Other DNA sequences from this sample encode an identical CDR3 as well. The chain has TRBV28 and TRBJ1-1, with TRBD1 identical over 7 bases. CDR1 and CDR2 from the germline V gene are MDHEN and SYDVKM. After removal of 4 bases from V and 0 bases from J, the junction contained 2 bases not matched to a gene. The CDR3 runs to 14 residues. The CDR3 coding sequence is TGTGCCAGCAGTTCCAGGGGGTTGAACACTGAAGCTTTCTTT. This gives the protein CASSSRGLNTEAFF. The complete variable domain, with remaining parts taken from reference TRBV28 and TRBJ1-1, reads DVKVTQSSRYLVKRTGEKVFLECVQDMDHENMFWYRQDPGLGLRLIYFSYDVKMKEKGDIPEGYSVSREKKERFSLILESASTNQTSMYLCASSSRGLNTEAFFGQGTRLTVV.

This chain links TRBV4-3 with TRBJ1-5; D may be TRBD1 (5 bases). The CDR3 extends over 16 amino acids. V lost 0 bases to trimming and J lost 3 bases, with 12 bases between them. Germline CDR1 reads LGHNA; CDR2 reads YSLEER. This CDR3 reads CASSQDGGANNQPQHF. DNA for the CDR3: TGCGCCAGCAGCCAAGATGGAGGGGCGAACAATCAGCCCCAGCATTTT.

The chain couples TRBV12-3 or TRBV12-4 to TRBJ1-2; the D gene is possibly TRBD1 (6 bases). The ends were cut back, 5 bases at V and 4 bases at J, with 11 bases in the middle. This CDR3 is built from 13 residues. In DNA, the CDR3 is TGTGCCAGCAGTCGACAGGACTCCTATGGCTACACCTTC. Translation: CASSRQDSYGYTF.

The V and J genes are TRBV28 and TRBJ1-1, with D possibly TRBD1 on 5 matching bases. There are 11 residues in the CDR3. The V gene's germline CDR1 is MDHEN and CDR2 SYDVKM. V was clipped by 4 bases and J by 11 bases, with 11 bases between them. Here the CDR3 DNA reads TGTGCCAGCAGTTCCAGGGCCGCGGCTTTCTTT. Its translation: CASSSRAAAFF.

This chain connects TRBV6-5 to TRBJ2-7; 7 bases match TRBD2. Trimming removed 0 bases from V and 2 bases from J; junction bases left unmatched: 4. Germline values: CDR1 MNHEY, CDR2 SVGAGI. The CDR3 runs to 15 residues. The CDR3 loop reads CASSYSISGTYEQYF. As DNA, the CDR3 is TGTGCCAGCAGTTACTCGATCAGCGGGACCTACGAGCAGTACTTC.

This chain joins TRBV18 and TRBJ2-7; perhaps TRBD2 as D (6 bases). Trimming stripped 3 bases from V and 0 bases from J, with 24 bases between. CDR1 and CDR2 (germline): KGHSH, LQKENI. The CDR3 length is 19 residues. In nucleotides, the CDR3 is TGTGCCAGCTCACCGAGGACTATGGCCGAACTGGTTAGCTCCTACGAGCAGTACTTC. This encodes CASSPRTMAELVSSYEQYF.

This clone was seen only once. The chain recombines TRBV7-9 with TRBJ1-1; perhaps TRBD1 as D (5 bases). The CDR3 length is 13 residues. Germline CDR1 is SEHNR and CDR2 is FQNEAQ (reference sequence). Trimming removed 8 bases from V and 0 bases from J, with 10 bases in between. The CDR3, as DNA: TGTGCCAGCGACAGCTTCATGAACACTGAAGCTTTCTTT. Its protein product is CASDSFMNTEAFF.

This chain links TRBV5-1 with TRBJ1-2; TRBD1 might be the D (5 bases). The length of the CDR3 is 15 residues. CDR1 is SGHRS and CDR2 is YFSETQ in the germline V gene. The germline V and J ends were trimmed by 4 bases and 2 bases, with 15 bases remaining between them. The CDR3 reads CASSPNPTENYGYTF. CDR3 DNA: TGCGCCAGCAGCCCAAACCCGACAGAAAACTATGGCTACACCTTC.

V and J are TRBV6-5 and TRBJ2-7; the D is unclear. Germline V lookup: CDR1 MNHEY, CDR2 SVGAGI. The V end was cut by 6 bases, the J end by 2 bases, with 8 bases between. The CDR3 is made up of 12 amino acids. DNA for the CDR3: TGTGCCAGCAGAGACTCCCCCTACGAGCAGTACTTC. It is translated as CASRDSPYEQYF.

Here the CDR3 DNA reads TGCGCCAGCAGCCAATCGGGACAGGGGGCGCCGTTCTTC. Its protein is CASSQSGQGAPFF. V gene TRBV4-3 combines with J gene TRBJ2-1; 12 bases are a match to TRBD1. This CDR3 spans 13 amino acids. Trimming cost V 2 bases and J 15 bases; bases outside gene matches: 5. The germline CDR1 and CDR2 sequences are LGHNA and YSLEER.

The chain uses TRBV19 and TRBJ1-3; weak D call: TRBD1 (5 bases). The V end was cut by 5 bases, the J end by 4 bases, with 12 bases between. The CDR3 totals 14 residues. Germline CDR1 reads LNHDA; CDR2 reads SQIVND (reference sequence). Here the CDR3 reads CASSQQVYGNTIYF. The CDR3 DNA sequence: TGTGCCAGTAGTCAACAGGTCTACGGAAACACCATATATTTT.

J is TRBJ2-5 and V is TRBV28, with 8 bases aligning to TRBD2. This CDR3 has 14 residues. Trimming removed 2 bases from V and 5 bases from J; junction bases left unmatched: 4. CDR1 is MDHEN, CDR2 SYDVKM, per germline. This CDR3 reads CASSLPGRAETQYF. CDR3 DNA sequence: TGTGCCAGCAGTTTACCCGGGAGGGCTGAGACCCAGTACTTC.

The CDR3 DNA reads as TGTGCCACCAGCACAGCAGGGGAACTGTTTTTT. Its translation is CATSTAGELFF. The rearrangement links TRBV15 to TRBJ1-4; possible D gene TRBD1, 6 bases. V was cut by 4 bases and J by 12 bases, with 9 bases left in between. CDR3 length: 11 residues. Per germline, CDR1 LNHNV and CDR2 YYDKDF (reference sequence).

The gene calls are TRBV6-2 or TRBV6-3 and TRBJ2-1; 7 bases agree with TRBD1. The CDR3 loop spans 13 amino acids. V trimming: 0 bases; J trimming: 9 bases; junction bases outside the gene matches: 2. The germline CDR1 and CDR2 sequences are MNHEY and SVGEGT. Written as DNA, the CDR3 is TGTGCCAGCAGTTACTCGCCAGGGGGTGAGCAGTTCTTC. The encoded protein is CASSYSPGGEQFF.